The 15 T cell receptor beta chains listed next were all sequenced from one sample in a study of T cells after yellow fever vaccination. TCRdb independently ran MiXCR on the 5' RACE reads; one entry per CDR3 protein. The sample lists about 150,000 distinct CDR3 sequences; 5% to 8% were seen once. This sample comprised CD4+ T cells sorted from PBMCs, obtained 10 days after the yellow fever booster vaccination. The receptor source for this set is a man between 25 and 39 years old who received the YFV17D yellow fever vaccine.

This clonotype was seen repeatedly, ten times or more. The CDR3: CASSLTRVGEKLFF. The CDR3 DNA follows: TGTGCCAGCAGCTTAACCAGGGTGGGCGAAAAACTGTTTTTT. The chain recombines TRBV7-8 with TRBJ1-4, with D maybe TRBD1 (5 bases). CDR1 SGHVS and CDR2 FQNEAQ come from the germline V gene. Trimming cost V 2 bases and J 8 bases, with 12 bases left between them. This CDR3 has 14 amino acids.

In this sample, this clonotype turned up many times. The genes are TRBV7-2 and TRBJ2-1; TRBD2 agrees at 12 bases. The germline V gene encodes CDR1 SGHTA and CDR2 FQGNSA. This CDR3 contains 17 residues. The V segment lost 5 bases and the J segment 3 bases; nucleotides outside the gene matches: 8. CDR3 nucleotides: TGTGCCAGCAGCGTCGACCCGACTAGCGGGGGCTACAATGAGCAGTTCTTC. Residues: CASSVDPTSGGYNEQFF.

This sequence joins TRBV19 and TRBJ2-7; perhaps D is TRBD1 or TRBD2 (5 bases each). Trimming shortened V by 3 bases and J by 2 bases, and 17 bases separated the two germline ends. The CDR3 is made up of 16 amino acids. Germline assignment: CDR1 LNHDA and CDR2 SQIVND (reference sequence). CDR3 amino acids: CASSIGKGTGPYEQYF. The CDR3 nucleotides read TGTGCCAGTAGTATTGGGAAGGGGACCGGACCCTACGAGCAGTACTTC.

Here the CDR3 DNA reads TGTGCCAGCTCACCGATGAACACTGAAGCTTTCTTT. It codes for CASSPMNTEAFF. This chain joins TRBV18 and TRBJ1-1, with unresolved D. Germline assignment: CDR1 KGHSH and CDR2 LQKENI. The CDR3 sequence is 12 residues long. Deletions cut 3 bases from V and 0 bases from J, with 2 bases between.

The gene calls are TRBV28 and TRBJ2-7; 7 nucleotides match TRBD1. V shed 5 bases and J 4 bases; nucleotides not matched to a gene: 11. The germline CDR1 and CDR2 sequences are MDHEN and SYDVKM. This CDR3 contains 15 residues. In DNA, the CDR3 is TGTGCCAGCAGTGTACAAGACAGCAGGGGGTACGAGCAGTACTTC. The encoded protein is CASSVQDSRGYEQYF.

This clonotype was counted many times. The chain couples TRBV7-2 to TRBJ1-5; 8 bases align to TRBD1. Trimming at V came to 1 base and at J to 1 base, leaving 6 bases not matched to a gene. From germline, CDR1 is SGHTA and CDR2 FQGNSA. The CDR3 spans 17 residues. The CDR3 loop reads CASSLVGAGGSNQPQHF. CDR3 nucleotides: TGTGCCAGCAGCTTAGTAGGGGCAGGGGGCAGCAATCAGCCCCAGCATTTT.

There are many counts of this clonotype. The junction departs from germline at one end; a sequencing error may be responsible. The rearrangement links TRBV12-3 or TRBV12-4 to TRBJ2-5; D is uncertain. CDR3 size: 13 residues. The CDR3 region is CASSLAPPETQYF. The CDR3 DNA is TGTGCCAGCAGCTTAGCCCCCCCGGAGACCCAGTACTTC.

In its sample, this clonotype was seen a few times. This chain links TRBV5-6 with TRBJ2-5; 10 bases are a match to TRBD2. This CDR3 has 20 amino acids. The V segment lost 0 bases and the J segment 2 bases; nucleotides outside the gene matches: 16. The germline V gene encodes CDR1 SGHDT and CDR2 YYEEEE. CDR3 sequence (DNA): TGTGCCAGCAGCTTGGTGCAGGGGGCCAATTTGGGACTAGCGCAAGAGACCCAGTACTTC. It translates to CASSLVQGANLGLAQETQYF.

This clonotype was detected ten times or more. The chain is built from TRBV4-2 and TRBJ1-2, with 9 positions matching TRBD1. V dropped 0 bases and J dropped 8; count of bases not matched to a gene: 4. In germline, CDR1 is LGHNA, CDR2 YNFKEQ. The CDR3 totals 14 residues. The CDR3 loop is CASSQDRTGVGYTF. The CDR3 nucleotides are TGTGCCAGCAGCCAAGATCGGACAGGGGTCGGCTACACCTTC.

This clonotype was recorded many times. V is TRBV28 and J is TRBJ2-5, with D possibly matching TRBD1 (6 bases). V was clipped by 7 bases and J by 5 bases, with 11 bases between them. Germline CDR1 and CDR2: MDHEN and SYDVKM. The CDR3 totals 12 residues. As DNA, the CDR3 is TGTGCCAGCACCCAGGGGCTGGAGACCCAGTACTTC. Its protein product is CASTQGLETQYF.

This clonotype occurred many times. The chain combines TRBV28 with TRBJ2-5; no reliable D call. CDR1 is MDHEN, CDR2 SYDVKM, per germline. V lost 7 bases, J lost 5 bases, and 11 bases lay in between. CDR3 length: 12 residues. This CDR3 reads CASNKVHETQYF. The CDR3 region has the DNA TGTGCCAGCAACAAGGTACACGAGACCCAGTACTTC.

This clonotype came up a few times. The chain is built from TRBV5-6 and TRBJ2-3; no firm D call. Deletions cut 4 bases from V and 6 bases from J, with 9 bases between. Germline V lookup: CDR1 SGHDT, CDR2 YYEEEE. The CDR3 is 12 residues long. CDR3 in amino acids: CASSGFLDTQYF. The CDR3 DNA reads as TGTGCCAGCAGCGGGTTCTTGGATACGCAGTATTTT.

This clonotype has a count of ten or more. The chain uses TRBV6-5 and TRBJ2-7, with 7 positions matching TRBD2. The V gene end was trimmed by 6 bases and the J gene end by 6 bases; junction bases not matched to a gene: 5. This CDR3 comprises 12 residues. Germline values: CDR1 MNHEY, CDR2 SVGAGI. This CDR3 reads CASRTRGVEQYF. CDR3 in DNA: TGTGCCAGCAGAACTCGGGGGGTCGAGCAGTACTTC.

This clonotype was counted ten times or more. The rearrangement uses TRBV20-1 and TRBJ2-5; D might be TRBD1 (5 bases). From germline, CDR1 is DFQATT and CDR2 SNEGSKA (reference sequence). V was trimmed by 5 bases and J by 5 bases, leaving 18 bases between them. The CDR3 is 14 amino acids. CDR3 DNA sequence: TGCAGTGCTCGAACCCCAGGGATTCTGGAGACCCAGTACTTC. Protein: CSARTPGILETQYF.

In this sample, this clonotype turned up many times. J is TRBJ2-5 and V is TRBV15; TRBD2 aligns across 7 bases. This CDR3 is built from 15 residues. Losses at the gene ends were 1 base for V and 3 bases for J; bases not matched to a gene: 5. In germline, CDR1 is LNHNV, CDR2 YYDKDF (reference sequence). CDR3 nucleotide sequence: TGTGCCACCAGCAGAGTACCGCTAGCGGAAGAGACCCAGTACTTC. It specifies CATSRVPLAEETQYF.